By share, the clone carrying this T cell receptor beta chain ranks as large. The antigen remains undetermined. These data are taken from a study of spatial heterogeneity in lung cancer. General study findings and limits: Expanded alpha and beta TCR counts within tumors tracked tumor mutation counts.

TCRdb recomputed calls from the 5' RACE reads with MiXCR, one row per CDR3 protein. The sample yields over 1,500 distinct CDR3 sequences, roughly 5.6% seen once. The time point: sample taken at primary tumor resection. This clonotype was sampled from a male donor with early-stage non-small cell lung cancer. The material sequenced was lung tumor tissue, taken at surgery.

The CDR3 DNA is TGCAGTGCTAGCTCGACTTTCTCCTACGAGCAGTACTTC. It encodes CSASSTFSYEQYF. This chain links TRBV20-1 with TRBJ2-7, with D hard to call. Per germline, CDR1 DFQATT and CDR2 SNEGSKA (reference sequence). CDR3 length: 13 residues. With 3 bases removed from V and 0 bases from J, the gap between germline ends came to 9 bases.